This entry features one T cell receptor (beta chain) sequence. No antigen is known for it. Trimming removed 0 bases from V and 2 bases from J; junction bases left unmatched: 3. Germline V CDR1 and CDR2: GTSNPN, SVGIG (reference sequence). This CDR3 has 15 amino acids. The sample belongs to a study of cytomegalovirus exposure and HLA in healthy donors. The study, taken as a whole, reports: Later on, a genetic analysis was performed. It linked a missense variant in DCLRE1C with V- and J-gene trimming of TCR beta.

PCR involved 60 Vbeta and 13 Jbeta primers. Some clones are missing from TCRdb's copy, which holds only in-frame ones; the method was immunoSEQ multiplex PCR. Of about 250,000 clones listed, under 90% are singletons. The rearrangement uses TRBV30 and TRBJ2-3; 9 bases agree with TRBD1. The TCR sequence derives from a girl aged 2 to 9 in good health and CMV-seronegative. The sample taken for sequencing was PBMCs. CDR3 in DNA: TGTGCCTGGAGTGTGACAGGGGGGGTCACAGATACGCAGTATTTT. Residues: CAWSVTGGVTDTQYF.